This TCR beta chain was obtained from a study of technical replicates of blood from several donors. The assay was immunoSEQ multiplex PCR, and TCRdb's table has in-frame clones only and misses some. This sample has over 10,000 clones, with under 85% found just once. CDR1 and CDR2 from the germline V gene are MNHEY and SMNVEV (reference sequence). The CDR3 consists of 15 residues. The J segment lost 4 bases and the V segment lost 4 bases, leaving 5 bases of the junction unmatched. This chain joins TRBV27 and TRBJ2-2, with 8 bases fitting TRBD1. The specimen was PBMCs. The TCR sequence derives from a human donor in good health. CDR3 amino acids: CASSSSTGATGELFF. The CDR3 DNA reads TGTGCCAGCAGTTCCTCGACAGGGGCCACCGGGGAGCTGTTTTTT.